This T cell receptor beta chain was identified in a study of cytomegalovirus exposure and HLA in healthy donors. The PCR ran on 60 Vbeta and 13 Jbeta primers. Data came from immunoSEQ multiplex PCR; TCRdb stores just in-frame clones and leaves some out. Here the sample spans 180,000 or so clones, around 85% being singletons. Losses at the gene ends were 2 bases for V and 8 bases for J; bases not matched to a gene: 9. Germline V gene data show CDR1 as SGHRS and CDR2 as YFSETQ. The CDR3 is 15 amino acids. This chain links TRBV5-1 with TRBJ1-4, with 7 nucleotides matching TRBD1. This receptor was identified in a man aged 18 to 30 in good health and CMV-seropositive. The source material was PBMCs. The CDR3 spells CASSFRGTQGEKLFF. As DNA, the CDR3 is TGCGCCAGCAGCTTCAGGGGGACGCAGGGGGAAAAACTGTTTTTT.